The 27 T cell receptor delta chains reported below all come from one sample, sequenced in a study of gamma-delta chains in newborns, infants, children. TCRdb fed the reads into CATT to redo clone calling. The table has several thousand delta-chain clones, over 9.5% seen once. The specimen was blood. The receptors were gathered from a child who was a newborn, infant or young child, either healthy, febrile or measles-vaccinated (not recorded which).

As concerns this clone: The protein held in TCRdb is that of a much larger clone and does not match this DNA's translation at residue 9, likely because of a read error; the protein shown is translated from the DNA. The V gene is TRDV2, the J gene TRDJ2; TRDD3 matches 7 bases. The CDR3 is 13 amino acids. Per germline, CDR1 GEAIGNYY and CDR2 EKD. CDR3 DNA sequence: TGTGCCTGTGACACCTGGGGGACAACACAACTCTTCTTT. Its protein product is CACDTWGTTQLFF.

The sample holds a few counts of this clone. Since a much larger clone is just one base distant, this may be a read error. The gene calls are TRDV2 and TRDJ3; 8 nucleotides agree with TRDD3. The germline V gene has CDR1 GEAIGNYY and CDR2 EKD. The CDR3 extends over 18 amino acids. The CDR3 region has the DNA TGTGCCTGTGACGCACTGGGGGTGAGCTCCTGGGACACCCGACAGACGTTTTTC. Protein: CACDALGVSSWDTRQTFF.

This clone was detected a few times. TCRdb assigns this DNA the protein of a much larger clone, which departs from its translation at residue 3; this likely reflects a read error, and the protein shown comes from translating the DNA. The gene calls are TRDV2 and TRDJ2; 9 nucleotides align to TRDD3. Germline CDR1 reads GEAIGNYY; CDR2 reads EKD. This CDR3 comprises 14 residues. CDR3 DNA: TGTGCCCGTGACCCCTGGGGGATTGAGTCGGAACTCTTCTTT. Translated, it gives CARDPWGIESELFF.

This clone is medium-sized (0.01 to 0.1%) within its sample. This sample includes further DNA sequences coding for the same CDR3. This chain uses TRDV2 with TRDJ3, with 8 bases that match TRDD3. V was pared by 1 base and J by 0 bases, with 7 bases of the junction left unmatched. This CDR3 is 19 amino acids long. Germline-derived CDR1 and CDR2 are GEAIGNYY and EKD. The CDR3 loop reads CACDTLLGDSSWDTRQMFF. The CDR3, as DNA: TGTGCCTGTGACACTCTGCTGGGGGACAGCTCCTGGGACACCCGACAGATGTTTTTC.

This rearrangement joins TRDV2 to TRDJ2, with TRDD3 identical over 8 bases. CDR1 and CDR2 from the germline V gene are GEAIGNYY and EKD. V was clipped by 0 bases and J by 9 bases; unmatched bases: 5. The CDR3 spans 14 residues. CDR3 nucleotide sequence: TGTGCCTGTGACACCTGGGGGATTCATACACAACTCTTCTTT. Its protein product is CACDTWGIHTQLFF.

This clone rates as large. J is TRDJ4 and V is TRAV29/DV5; 12 bases agree with TRDD3. Germline V gene data show CDR1 as NSMFDY and CDR2 as ISSIKDK. V was pared by 0 bases and J by 1 base, with 4 bases of the junction left unmatched. The CDR3 contains 15 residues. The DNA of the CDR3 is TGTGCAGCAAGCGCATACTGGGGGATACACAGACCCCTGATCTTT. This gives the protein CAASAYWGIHRPLIF.

In the case of this clone: This may arise from a read error, as a much more abundant clone is one base away. The V gene is TRDV2, the J gene TRDJ3, with 12 positions matching TRDD3. The J gene, not given by TCRdb, was assigned here from a germline match of the nucleotide sequence. CDR1 and CDR2 (germline): GEAIGNYY, EKD. This CDR3 has 22 amino acids. In DNA, the CDR3 is TGTGCCTGTGGCACCGGGTACTGGGGGATACTTCAGAGCTCCTGGGACACCCGACAGATGTTTTTC. Its translation: CACGTGYWGILQSSWDTRQMFF.

Concerning this clone: A read error is possible here, since a much larger clone lies one base away. This sample includes further DNA sequences coding for the same CDR3. The chain links TRDV2 to TRDJ1, with TRDD3 matching 11 bases. The CDR3 has 16 amino acids. Germline loops: CDR1 GEAIGNYY, CDR2 EKD. CDR3: CACDTGWGIRTDKLIF. The CDR3 nucleotides are TGTGCCTGTGACACCGGATGGGGGATACGCACCGATAAGCTCATCTTT.

As concerns this clone: The protein recorded in TCRdb matches a much larger clone and deviates from this DNA's translation at residue 12, suggesting a read error; the protein here is obtained by translating the DNA. V is TRDV2 and J is TRDJ2; 13 nucleotides align to TRDD3. Trimming took 3 bases from V and 6 from J; bases not matched to a gene: 9. Germline CDR1 is GEAIGNYY and CDR2 is EKD. This CDR3 has 17 residues. The CDR3 sequence is CACDGPLGDTGAAQLFF. The DNA of the CDR3 is TGTGCCTGTGACGGGCCACTGGGGGATACGGGGGCAGCACAACTCTTCTTT.

There are a few counts of this clone. Its ends do not fully match the called genes, so a read error is possible. V is TRDV1 and J is TRDJ1; maybe TRDD3 (5 bases). This CDR3 is 15 amino acids long. CDR1 is TSWWSYY and CDR2 is QGS in the germline V gene. The CDR3 DNA is TGTGCTTGTGGGGAAAAGAACACGTACACCGAGAAACTCATCTTT. Protein: CACGEKNTYTEKLIF.

This clone was counted only a few times. A read error may produce the germline difference seen at one junction end. The chain recombines TRDV2 with TRDJ2; 8 positions agree with TRDD3. This CDR3 has 15 residues. CDR1 and CDR2 (germline): GEAIGNYY, EKD. The chain's CDR3 is CSACDTLGETAQLFF. Here the CDR3 DNA reads TGCAGTGCCTGTGACACTCTGGGGGAGACAGCACAACTCTTCTTT.

The CDR3 loop is CALGGEGLPGGYGMRYPVGDKLIF. CDR3 nucleotide sequence: TGTGCTCTTGGGGGCGAAGGCCTTCCTGGGGGATACGGAATGCGGTACCCTGTGGGCGATAAACTCATCTTT. The chain carries TRDV1 and TRDJ1; 12 bases are a match to TRDD3. CDR1 TSWWSYY and CDR2 QGS come from the germline V gene. This CDR3 spans 24 amino acids. The trim removed 4 bases at V and 4 bases at J, leaving 31 bases unmatched.

To note about this clone: A much bigger clone sits one base away, suggesting this may be a read error. This chain links TRDV2 with TRDJ1; TRDD3 matches at 13 bases. Here the J gene came from matching the DNA to germline, since TCRdb omits it. Germline V gene sequence: CDR1 GEAIGNYY, CDR2 EKD. This CDR3 has 19 amino acids. The junction had 11 bases not matched to a gene; V was cut back by 0 bases and J by 2 bases. In DNA form, the CDR3 reads TGTGCCTGTGACACCGCTCGGTACTGGGGGATACGGCGGACCGATAAACTCATCTTT. Amino acid sequence: CACDTARYWGIRRTDKLIF.

This clone was seen a few times. This likely stems from a read error, as it lies one base from a far larger clone. The chain is built from TRDV2 and TRDJ2, with TRDD3 matching 9 bases. CDR3 length equals 15 residues. Germline V gene data show CDR1 as GEAIGNYY and CDR2 as EKD. CDR3 amino acids: CACDTGGYLTAQPFF. CDR3 nucleotide sequence: TGTGCCTGTGACACTGGGGGATATTTGACAGCACAACCCTTCTTT.

To note about this clone: This same CDR3 is encoded by further DNA sequences in the sample. V gene TRDV2 combines with J gene TRDJ2; 7 bases are a match to TRDD3. Trimming cost V 0 bases and J 8 bases; bases outside gene matches: 11. Germline lookup yields CDR1 GEAIGNYY and CDR2 EKD. This CDR3 spans 16 amino acids. This CDR3 is CACDTLSTGEGAQLFF. In DNA, the CDR3 is TGTGCCTGTGACACCCTTTCCACTGGGGAAGGGGCACAACTCTTCTTT.

This clone was observed a handful of times. Only one base separates this from a far larger clonotype, so it likely reflects a read error. The chain couples TRDV2 to TRDJ1; 9 nucleotides line up with TRDD3. Germline V lookup: CDR1 GEAIGNYY, CDR2 EKD. This CDR3 spans 14 amino acids. The CDR3 sequence: CACDILGDTDKLTF. The CDR3, as DNA: TGTGCCTGTGACATACTGGGGGACACCGATAAACTCACCTTT.

In its sample, this clone was seen a few times. CDR3 coding DNA: TGTGCCTGTGACACCGTAGGGGGGGGATCCTGGGACACCCGACAGATGTTTTTC. It codes for CACDTVGGGSWDTRQMFF. The chain has TRDV2 and TRDJ3; TRDD3 might be the D (6 bases). This CDR3 is 18 amino acids long. Trimming removed 0 bases from V and 1 base from J, with 12 bases in between. Germline V lookup: CDR1 GEAIGNYY, CDR2 EKD.

Concerning this clone: The junction and the germline gene differ at one end; a read error may be behind it. V usage is TRDV2 and J usage is TRDJ3; the match to TRDD3 covers 13 bases. The J gene, left out of TCRdb, was set here by checking the DNA against germline. The germline V gene has CDR1 GEAIGNYY and CDR2 EKD. The CDR3 totals 20 residues. The CDR3 DNA reads as TGTGCCTGTGACACCGTACTGGGGGATACGCGCTCCTGGGGCACCCGACAGATGTTTTTC. This encodes CACDTVLGDTRSWGTRQMFF.

By sample fraction, this clone is large. Other DNA sequences in this specimen translate into the identical CDR3. The chain has TRDV2 and TRDJ2, with TRDD3 identical over 11 bases. J gave up 0 bases and V 1 base, and 0 bases lay outside the gene matches. Germline CDR1 GEAIGNYY, CDR2 EKD. This CDR3 has 16 amino acids. This chain's CDR3 is CACDTLGDTLTAQLFF. The DNA for the CDR3 is TGTGCCTGTGACACACTGGGGGATACTTTGACAGCACAACTCTTCTTT.

The chain links TRDV2 to TRDJ1; 8 bases line up with TRDD3. TCRdb supplies no J gene; here it was assigned by aligning the nucleotide sequence to germline. CDR3 size: 13 residues. CDR1 GEAIGNYY and CDR2 EKD come from the germline V gene. The CDR3 loop reads CAWDTWGNNKLIF. For the CDR3, the DNA is TGTGCATGGGACACCTGGGGGAACAATAAACTCATCTTT.

With respect to this clone: A much larger clone differs from this one at a single base, so this may be a read error. This chain links TRDV2 with TRDJ1; perhaps TRDD3 as D (6 bases). Germline V lookup: CDR1 GEAIGNYY, CDR2 EKD. The CDR3 is 14 amino acids. The CDR3 here is CACDTLGYTNKLIF. CDR3 in DNA: TGTGCCTGTGACACCCTCGGATACACCAATAAACTCATCTTT.

This clone was observed a handful of times. A read error may explain this, as a much larger clone is one base away. The V and J genes are TRDV2 and TRDJ3; 11 positions match TRDD3. The CDR3 covers 19 residues. V lost 3 bases, J lost 2 bases, and 8 bases stayed unmatched. Germline V CDR1 and CDR2: GEAIGNYY, EKD. For the CDR3, the DNA is TGTGCCTGTGACGCCGAACTGGGGGATAAGGCCTGGGACACCCGACAGATGTTTTTC. It specifies CACDAELGDKAWDTRQMFF.

On this clone itself: This may be a read error: a much more frequent sequence differs by one nucleotide. The CDR3 here is CACDTVLGDISWDARQMFF. CDR3 nucleotide sequence: TGTGCCTGTGACACCGTACTGGGGGATATCTCCTGGGACGCCCGACAGATGTTTTTC. This sequence joins TRDV2 and TRDJ3, with 11 bases aligning to TRDD3. Germline V gives CDR1 GEAIGNYY, CDR2 EKD. The CDR3 length is 19 residues.

Remarks on this clone: A far larger clone is a single base away, which makes a read error likely. This sample also contains other DNA sequences that code for the same CDR3. V is TRDV2 and J is TRDJ2; 7 bases match TRDD3. Germline values: CDR1 GEAIGNYY, CDR2 EKD. After removal of 3 bases from V and 0 bases from J, the junction contained 6 bases not matched to a gene. The CDR3 loop spans 16 amino acids. This chain's CDR3 is CACDVLGDTLTAQLFF. The CDR3, as DNA: TGTGCCTGTGACGTACTTGGGGATACTTTGACAGCACAACTCTTCTTT.

In regard to this clone: A much larger clone lies one base from this, so it may be a read error. At the DNA level, this CDR3 is encoded by other sequences in the same sample as well. This rearrangement joins TRDV2 to TRDJ1, with a possible D match to TRDD3 (5 bases). The CDR3 extends over 14 amino acids. V lost 3 bases, J lost 3 bases, and 13 bases lay in between. From germline, CDR1 is GEAIGNYY and CDR2 EKD. CDR3 sequence (DNA): TGTGCCTGTGACGTGCTCATACGCGCCGATAAACTCATCTTT. Translating it yields CACDVLIRADKLIF.

This clone occurred a few times. A single base separates this from a much larger clone, so it may be a read error. The CDR3 region has the DNA TGTGCCTGTGCCACCGCCCTGGGGACCAGCTCCTGGGACACCCGACAGATGTTTTTC. Amino acid sequence: CACATALGTSSWDTRQMFF. The chain employs TRDV2 and TRDJ3; D might be TRDD3 (6 bases). This CDR3 has 19 amino acids. CDR1 and CDR2 (germline): GEAIGNYY, EKD.

As concerns this clone: This DNA translates differently at residue 3 from the TCRdb protein, which is that of a much larger clone; a read error is likely, and the protein shown is the DNA's own translation. The chain carries TRDV1 and TRDJ2; 8 nucleotides align to TRDD3. CDR3 size: 16 residues. Germline loops: CDR1 TSWWSYY, CDR2 QGS. CDR3 residues: CAPGDWGSALTAQLFF. The CDR3 DNA sequence: TGTGCTCCTGGGGACTGGGGGTCCGCTTTGACAGCACAACTCTTCTTT.